These T cell receptor beta chains were read from a single sample in a study of T cell responses to AZD1222 COVID-19 vaccine. TCRdb keeps only in-frame clones here, not all; method: immunoSEQ multiplex PCR. The table has about 100,000 clones, approximately 88% seen once. Sequences were derived from peripheral blood, sampled on day 0 of AZD1222 vaccination. The receptors come from an adult in good health. The CDR3 runs from the conserved cysteine through the conserved F or W. D genes are given only for firm matches. Only some rows state a clone size, as once, few, many or a class for expanded clones.

size: -
D: TRBD1
V: TRBV29-1
J: TRBJ1-4
CDR3: CSVNRGDGEKLFF
DNA: TGCAGCGTTAACAGGGGAGATGGGGAAAAACTGTTTTTT

size: -
D: -
V: TRBV28
J: TRBJ1-6
CDR3: CATLTGQHNSPLHF
DNA: TGTGCCACTCTAACCGGACAGCATAATTCACCCCTCCACTTT

size: -
D: -
V: TRBV28
J: TRBJ1-2
CDR3: CASSIRPRGSYGYTF
DNA: TGTGCCAGCAGTATCCGGCCCCGGGGGAGCTATGGCTACACCTTC

size: -
D: TRBD1
V: TRBV19
J: TRBJ2-1
CDR3: CASTYRTGHDEQFF
DNA: TGTGCCAGTACCTACCGGACAGGGCACGATGAGCAGTTCTTC

size: -
D: -
V: TRBV5-1
J: TRBJ2-3
CDR3: CASRRGTDTQYF
DNA: TGCGCCAGCAGACGGGGGACAGATACGCAGTATTTT

size: -
D: -
V: TRBV7-8
J: TRBJ2-5
CDR3: CASSLTNGQETQYF
DNA: TGTGCCAGCAGCTTAACGAACGGACAAGAGACCCAGTACTTC

size: -
D: TRBD2
V: TRBV5-4
J: TRBJ2-1
CDR3: CASSLYLAGGRGEQFF
DNA: TGTGCCAGCAGCCTATACCTAGCGGGAGGAAGGGGGGAGCAGTTCTTC

size: -
D: -
V: TRBV6-6
J: TRBJ2-7
CDR3: CASRAEGVSNSYEQYF
DNA: TGTGCCAGCAGGGCCGAAGGGGTCAGCAACTCCTACGAGCAGTACTTC

size: few
D: -
V: TRBV28
J: TRBJ2-5
CDR3: CASSLGEINREETQYF
DNA: TGTGCCAGCAGTTTAGGGGAGATCAATCGGGAGGAGACCCAGTACTTC

size: -
D: -
V: TRBV27
J: TRBJ2-1
CDR3: CASRISGSSYNEQFF
DNA: TGTGCCAGCAGAATTAGCGGAAGCTCCTACAATGAGCAGTTCTTC

size: -
D: TRBD2
V: TRBV18
J: TRBJ2-7
CDR3: CASSQTSGRDEQYF
DNA: TGTGCCAGCTCCCAGACTAGCGGGAGGGACGAGCAGTACTTC

size: -
D: TRBD1
V: TRBV19
J: TRBJ2-2
CDR3: CASSGTGGSGELFF
DNA: TGTGCCAGTAGCGGGACAGGGGGCTCCGGGGAGCTGTTTTTT

size: -
D: -
V: TRBV18
J: TRBJ1-1
CDR3: CASSPPQGGKTEAFF
DNA: TGTGCCAGCTCACCACCACAGGGAGGGAAGACTGAAGCTTTCTTT

size: -
D: -
V: TRBV7-2
J: TRBJ2-5
CDR3: CASSLAGSQETQYF
DNA: TGTGCCAGCAGCTTAGCGGGAAGCCAAGAGACCCAGTACTTC

size: -
D: -
V: TRBV29-1
J: TRBJ1-2
CDR3: CSVGWTPAYGYTF
DNA: TGCAGCGTGGGGTGGACCCCGGCCTATGGCTACACCTTC

size: -
D: -
V: TRBV6-2/TRBV6-3
J: TRBJ1-1
CDR3: CASSYSHVLQGRNTEAFF
DNA: TGTGCCAGCAGTTACTCGCATGTACTACAGGGCAGGAACACTGAAGCTTTCTTT

size: -
D: -
V: TRBV28
J: TRBJ1-6
CDR3: CASSLRSRSGLNSPLHF
DNA: TGTGCCAGCAGTTTGCGTTCTCGCAGTGGGCTTAATTCACCCCTCCACTTT

size: -
D: TRBD2
V: TRBV5-1
J: TRBJ2-5
CDR3: CASSGSGVETQYF
DNA: TGCGCCAGCAGCGGGAGCGGGGTTGAGACCCAGTACTTC

size: -
D: -
V: TRBV7-9
J: TRBJ2-2
CDR3: CASMDGNTGELFF
DNA: TGTGCCAGCATGGACGGGAACACCGGGGAGCTGTTTTTT

size: -
D: -
V: TRBV6-2/TRBV6-3
J: TRBJ1-1
CDR3: CASSYSANEAFF
DNA: TGTGCCAGCAGTTATTCCGCGAATGAAGCTTTCTTT

size: -
D: -
V: TRBV6-2/TRBV6-3
J: TRBJ2-1
CDR3: CASSYLNHNEQFF
DNA: TGTGCCAGCAGTTACCTCAACCACAATGAGCAGTTCTTC

size: few
D: -
V: TRBV6-2/TRBV6-3
J: TRBJ1-5
CDR3: CASSYLNSNQPQHF
DNA: TGTGCCAGCAGTTACCTGAATAGCAATCAGCCCCAGCATTTT

size: -
D: -
V: TRBV28
J: TRBJ2-7
CDR3: CASKGGAAYEQYF
DNA: TGTGCCAGCAAGGGGGGGGCGGCCTACGAGCAGTACTTC

size: -
D: TRBD1
V: TRBV5-4
J: TRBJ1-2
CDR3: CASSSPPGQGYTF
DNA: TGTGCCAGCAGCTCCCCCCCGGGACAGGGCTACACCTTC

size: once
D: -
V: TRBV6-5
J: TRBJ1-6
CDR3: CASTPDSISPLHF
DNA: TGTGCCAGCACCCCAGACAGTATTTCACCCCTCCACTTT

size: -
D: -
V: TRBV7-8
J: TRBJ1-6
CDR3: CASSRRNAALHF
DNA: TGTGCCAGCAGCCGTCGTAACGCGGCCCTCCACTTT

size: -
D: TRBD2
V: TRBV24-1
J: TRBJ2-1
CDR3: CATTSGSSSSYNEQFF
DNA: TGTGCCACCACTAGCGGGAGTTCCAGCTCCTACAATGAGCAGTTCTTC

size: few
D: -
V: TRBV21-1
J: TRBJ1-6
CDR3: CASTRGLSSSYNSPLHF
DNA: TGTGCCAGCACCCGGGGGCTTTCGAGCTCCTATAATTCACCCCTCCACTTT

size: -
D: TRBD1
V: TRBV19
J: TRBJ2-1
CDR3: CASSPRTGQHNEQFF
DNA: TGTGCCAGTAGTCCGCGGACGGGACAGCACAATGAGCAGTTCTTC

size: once
D: TRBD1
V: TRBV9
J: TRBJ2-6
CDR3: CARQGANGANVLTF
DNA: TGTGCCAGACAGGGGGCTAATGGGGCCAACGTCCTGACTTTC

size: few
D: -
V: TRBV6-5
J: TRBJ1-1
CDR3: CASSYSRVALGAFF
DNA: TGTGCCAGCAGTTACTCGAGGGTCGCTTTAGGAGCTTTCTTT

size: once
D: TRBD2
V: TRBV7-9
J: TRBJ2-1
CDR3: CASSLRVPSGRAINEQFF
DNA: TGTGCCAGCAGCTTACGGGTTCCCAGCGGGAGGGCCATCAATGAGCAGTTCTTC

size: -
D: TRBD2
V: TRBV18
J: TRBJ2-1
CDR3: CASSPLAGEYNEQFF
DNA: TGTGCCAGCTCACCCCTAGCGGGGGAGTACAATGAGCAGTTCTTC

size: -
D: -
V: TRBV6-5
J: TRBJ1-1
CDR3: CASSYFSGSMNTEAFF
DNA: TGTGCCAGCAGTTACTTTTCAGGCAGTATGAACACTGAAGCTTTCTTT

size: few
D: TRBD1
V: TRBV3-1/TRBV3-2
J: TRBJ1-2
CDR3: CASSPGQGPRAGTANYGYTF
DNA: TGTGCCAGCAGCCCGGGACAGGGGCCCAGGGCCGGGACTGCTAACTATGGCTACACCTTC

size: -
D: TRBD2
V: TRBV19
J: TRBJ2-3
CDR3: CASSLLAGGTDTQYF
DNA: TGTGCCAGTAGCTTACTAGCGGGAGGTACAGATACGCAGTATTTT

size: -
D: -
V: TRBV4-3
J: TRBJ2-1
CDR3: CASSQGLFSYNEQFF
DNA: TGCGCCAGCAGCCAAGGACTCTTCTCCTACAATGAGCAGTTCTTC

size: -
D: TRBD2
V: TRBV28
J: TRBJ2-5
CDR3: CASRRLAGGRETQYF
DNA: TGTGCCAGCAGACGACTAGCGGGAGGGCGGGAGACCCAGTACTTC

size: -
D: TRBD1
V: TRBV7-8
J: TRBJ1-1
CDR3: CASSLAGQGPPDTEAFF
DNA: TGTGCCAGCAGCTTAGCGGGACAGGGGCCTCCCGACACTGAAGCTTTCTTT

size: -
D: TRBD1
V: TRBV25-1
J: TRBJ2-1
CDR3: CASSRAGGGRPNEQFF
DNA: TGTGCCAGCAGCAGAGCAGGGGGCGGCCGTCCGAATGAGCAGTTCTTC

size: -
D: TRBD1
V: TRBV5-1
J: TRBJ1-1
CDR3: CASSFGDRGRTEAFF
DNA: TGCGCCAGCAGCTTCGGGGACAGGGGAAGAACTGAAGCTTTCTTT

size: -
D: TRBD1
V: TRBV6-2/TRBV6-3
J: TRBJ2-7
CDR3: CASSTGVYEQYF
DNA: TGTGCCAGCAGTACAGGGGTCTACGAGCAGTACTTC

size: -
D: -
V: TRBV5-1
J: TRBJ1-1
CDR3: CASSPQYRQLEAFF
DNA: TGCGCCAGCAGCCCGCAATACCGACAGCTGGAAGCTTTCTTT

size: -
D: -
V: TRBV4-2
J: TRBJ2-3
CDR3: CASSQDGITDTQYF
DNA: TGTGCCAGCAGCCAAGACGGAATCACAGATACGCAGTATTTT

size: once
D: TRBD1
V: TRBV28
J: TRBJ2-1
CDR3: CASRRLGQGVNEQFF
DNA: TGTGCCAGCAGGCGATTGGGACAGGGTGTAAATGAGCAGTTCTTC

size: -
D: -
V: TRBV7-9
J: TRBJ2-4
CDR3: CASSRQGLVSIQYF
DNA: TGTGCCAGCAGCCGACAGGGACTCGTTAGCATTCAGTACTTC

size: -
D: -
V: TRBV18
J: TRBJ1-1
CDR3: CASSYSRTVEAFF
DNA: TGTGCCAGCTCCTATAGCAGGACAGTCGAAGCTTTCTTT

size: -
D: -
V: TRBV6-2/TRBV6-3
J: TRBJ2-7
CDR3: CASSTTRKNEQYF
DNA: TGTGCCAGCAGTACGACAAGGAAAAACGAGCAGTACTTC

size: -
D: -
V: TRBV28
J: TRBJ1-2
CDR3: CASITSAPSFYGYTF
DNA: TGTGCCAGCATCACCTCGGCCCCATCTTTCTATGGCTACACCTTC